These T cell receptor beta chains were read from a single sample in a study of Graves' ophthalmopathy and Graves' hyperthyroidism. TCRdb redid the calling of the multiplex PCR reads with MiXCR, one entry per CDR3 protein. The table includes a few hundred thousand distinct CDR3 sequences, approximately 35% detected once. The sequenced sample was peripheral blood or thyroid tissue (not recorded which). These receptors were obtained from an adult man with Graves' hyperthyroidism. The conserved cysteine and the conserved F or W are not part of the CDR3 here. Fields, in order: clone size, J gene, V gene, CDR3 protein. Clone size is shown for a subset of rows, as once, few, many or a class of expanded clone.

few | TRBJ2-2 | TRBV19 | ASSIGQTTGELF
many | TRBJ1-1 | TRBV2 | ASIAEGDAF
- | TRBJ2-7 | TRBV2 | ASSQDPWYEQY
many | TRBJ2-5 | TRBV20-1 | SARLPFQETQY
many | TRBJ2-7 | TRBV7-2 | ASSLRQGKSYEQY
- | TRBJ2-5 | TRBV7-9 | ASSLGGGAGGGETQY
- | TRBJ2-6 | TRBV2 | ASRAGTGANVLT
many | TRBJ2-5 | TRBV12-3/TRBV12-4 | ASSWAGGQETQY
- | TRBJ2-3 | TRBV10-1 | ASSDPWTGSTDTQY
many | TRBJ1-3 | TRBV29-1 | SVKARGSENTIY
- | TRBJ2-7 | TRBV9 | ASSPLAG
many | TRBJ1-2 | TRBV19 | ASFDRRGGYT
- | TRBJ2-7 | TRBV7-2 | ASSSAPGQGAGEQY
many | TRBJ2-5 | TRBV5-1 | ASSHDREETQY
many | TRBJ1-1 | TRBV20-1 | SARGPAAMNTEAF
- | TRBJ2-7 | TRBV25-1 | ASVETGTSLYEQY
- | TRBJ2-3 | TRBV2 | ASMTTLTDTQY
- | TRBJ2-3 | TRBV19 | ASARLAGVADTQY
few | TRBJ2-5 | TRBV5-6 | ASSSLRLLAGSPETQY
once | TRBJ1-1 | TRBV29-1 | SVLRTGNTEAF
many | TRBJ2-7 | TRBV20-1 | SAEPQDYEQY
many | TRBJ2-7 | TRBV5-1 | ASSPDPPRSYEQY
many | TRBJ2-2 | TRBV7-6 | ASSWEGAIGPTGELF
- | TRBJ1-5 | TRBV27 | ASSEQGRQPQH
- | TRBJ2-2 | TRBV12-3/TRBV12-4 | ASRNIAGGTTGELF
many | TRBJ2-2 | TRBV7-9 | ASSHRDGNTGELF
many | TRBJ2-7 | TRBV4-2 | ASSQEYRDYEQY
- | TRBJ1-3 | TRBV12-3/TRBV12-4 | ASSYSSFRRDRMGSGNTIY
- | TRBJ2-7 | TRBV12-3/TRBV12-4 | ASSLGDPSHEQY
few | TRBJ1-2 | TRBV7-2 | ASSLGGTFYGYT
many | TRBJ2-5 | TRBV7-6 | ASTLGQGGFGETQY
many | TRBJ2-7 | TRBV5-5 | ASSLGDSPYEQY
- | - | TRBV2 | ASSEVGTSGGEEQF
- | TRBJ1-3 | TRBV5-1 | ASSLVPLSSGNTIY
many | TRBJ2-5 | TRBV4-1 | ASSPTLRETQY
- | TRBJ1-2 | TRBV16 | ASSPHRGYGYT
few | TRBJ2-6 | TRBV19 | ASSIERGLGSGANVLT
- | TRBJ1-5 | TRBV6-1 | ASSEGISGETQH
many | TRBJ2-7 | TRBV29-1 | SVELRDRASYEQY
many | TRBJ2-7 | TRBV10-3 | AISDVTSGKYEQY
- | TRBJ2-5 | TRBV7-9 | ASSLRSEGQETQY
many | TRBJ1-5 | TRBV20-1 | SARTDNSNQPQH
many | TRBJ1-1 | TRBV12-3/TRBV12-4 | ASSWGMDAF
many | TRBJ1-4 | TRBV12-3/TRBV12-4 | ASSLAGMWEKLF